These 16 T cell receptor beta chains were sequenced from one sample in a study of human T cells and chemical hapten exposure. TCRdb re-called the RACE reads with MiXCR, one entry per CDR3 protein. The sample includes some 350,000 distinct CDR3 sequences, about 6% seen only once; the top ten take around 6%. Time point here: patch test 2, 6 weeks after DPC sensitization. The treatment: therapeutic diphenylcyclopropenone sensitization with weekly scalp DPC. The input for sequencing was whole blood, taken in connection with sensitization to the hapten diphenylcyclopropenone (DPC). These receptors were collected from a woman between 18 and 29 years old with alopecia areata. Some clones in this sample may be carry-over from other donors' samples.

The chain uses TRBV4-2 and TRBJ1-4; 7 positions agree with TRBD1. Germline V gene lookup returns CDR1 LGHNA and CDR2 YNFKEQ. The V gene end was trimmed by 1 base and the J gene end by 5 bases; junction bases not matched to a gene: 7. The CDR3 has 16 amino acids. The CDR3 sequence is CASSQGPGQRNEKLFF. DNA for the CDR3: TGTGCCAGCAGCCAAGGTCCGGGACAGCGAAATGAAAAACTGTTTTTT.

This clonotype was seen at least ten times. The chain uses TRBV7-3 and TRBJ1-1; tentative D call: TRBD1 (6 bases). This CDR3 comprises 13 residues. V lost 4 bases and J lost 7, with 13 bases in between. From germline, CDR1 is SGHTA and CDR2 FQGTGA. For the CDR3, the DNA is TGTGCCAGCAGCTCACAGGGAGGGGGTGAAGCTTTCTTT. Encoded protein: CASSSQGGGEAFF.

CDR3 sequence (DNA): TGTGCCAGCACCTCTCCAGGGGGGGCCAACGTCCTGACTTTC. This codes for CASTSPGGANVLTF. V and J are TRBV12-3 or TRBV12-4 and TRBJ2-6; D perhaps matches TRBD1 (5 bases). V was trimmed by 7 bases and J by 4 bases, leaving 11 bases between them. The CDR3 has 14 amino acids.

This clonotype was seen many times. The chain has TRBV20-1 and TRBJ1-5, with TRBD1 matching over 7 bases. This CDR3 is built from 15 residues. CDR1 DFQATT and CDR2 SNEGSKA come from the germline V gene (reference sequence). The ends lost 1 base at V and 6 bases at J; junction bases unmatched: 9. Here the CDR3 reads CSARVAPGDSQPQHF. The CDR3, as DNA: TGCAGTGCTAGAGTTGCCCCCGGGGACAGTCAGCCCCAGCATTTT.

This clonotype was picked up many times. The chain has TRBV7-2 and TRBJ2-3; 7 bases fit TRBD1. Germline CDR1 SGHTA, CDR2 FQGNSA. With 5 bases clipped from V and 5 bases from J, the junction kept 10 bases outside the gene matches. The CDR3 consists of 15 residues. CDR3 in amino acids: CASSRIGQVLDTQYF. The DNA of the CDR3 is TGTGCCAGCAGCCGAATAGGACAGGTGCTAGATACGCAGTATTTT.

This clonotype was observed a handful of times. V and J are TRBV7-2 and TRBJ2-3; D uncertain. Deletions cut 5 bases from V and 2 bases from J, with 8 bases between. The CDR3 covers 13 residues. CDR1 is SGHTA, CDR2 FQGNSA, per germline. The CDR3 here is CASSPNPTDTQYF. The CDR3 DNA is TGTGCCAGCAGCCCCAACCCCACAGATACGCAGTATTTT.

This clonotype was counted a few times. The chain is built from TRBV7-8 and TRBJ2-5; D might be TRBD2 (7 bases). The germline V and J ends were trimmed by 2 bases and 1 base, with 11 bases remaining between them. The V gene's germline CDR1 is SGHVS and CDR2 FQNEAQ. CDR3 length equals 15 residues. The CDR3 region is CASSLSAGAQETQYF. Written as DNA, the CDR3 is TGTGCCAGCAGCTTATCGGCGGGGGCCCAAGAGACCCAGTACTTC.

This clonotype has a count of ten or more. The CDR3 DNA sequence: TGTGCCAGCAGCTCGCAGCGAGACAGGAAGTTATATGGCTACACCTTC. It translates to CASSSQRDRKLYGYTF. The chain carries TRBV7-2 and TRBJ1-2; possible D gene TRBD1, 6 bases. V shed 4 bases and J shed 5 bases, with 20 bases lying between them. Germline values: CDR1 SGHTA, CDR2 FQGNSA. This CDR3 has 16 amino acids.

This clonotype was counted at least ten times. The rearrangement joins TRBV20-1 to TRBJ1-3; D unclear. Germline lookup yields CDR1 DFQATT and CDR2 SNEGSKA (reference sequence). With 2 bases removed from V and 0 bases from J, the gap between germline ends came to 8 bases. This CDR3 has 14 residues. Here the CDR3 reads CSARSGNSGNTIYF. In DNA, the CDR3 is TGCAGTGCTAGATCCGGGAACTCTGGAAACACCATATATTTT.

This clonotype was found a few times. This chain connects TRBV27 to TRBJ1-2, with D unclear. The CDR3 is made up of 12 amino acids. Germline V gives CDR1 MNHEY, CDR2 SMNVEV (reference sequence). V was clipped by 7 bases and J by 7 bases, with 13 bases between them. CDR3 in DNA: TGTGCCAGCAAGGAAGGTCCTACTGGCTACACCTTC. Translation gives CASKEGPTGYTF.

This clonotype was detected ten times or more. The chain carries TRBV7-2 and TRBJ2-3, with 11 bases lining up with TRBD2. Losses at the gene ends were 5 bases for V and 1 base for J; bases not matched to a gene: 5. Germline-derived CDR1 and CDR2 are SGHTA and FQGNSA. The CDR3 totals 16 residues. DNA of the CDR3: TGTGCCAGCAGCCTTCTAGCGGGGGGAGGCACAGATACGCAGTATTTT. Amino acid sequence: CASSLLAGGGTDTQYF.

Many counts were recorded for this clonotype. The chain couples TRBV7-2 to TRBJ1-6, with TRBD1 identical over 11 bases. The V segment lost 6 bases and the J segment 10 bases; nucleotides outside the gene matches: 5. CDR3 size: 14 residues. CDR1 SGHTA and CDR2 FQGNSA come from the germline V gene. CDR3 DNA: TGTGCCAGCAGGCGGACAGGGGGCAACTCACCCCTCCACTTT. It yields the protein CASRRTGGNSPLHF.

The V gene is TRBV5-6, the J gene TRBJ2-5, with unresolved D. Looked up from germline, CDR1 is SGHDT and CDR2 is YYEEEE. Trimming removed 4 bases at V and 5 bases at J, with 18 bases between. The CDR3 runs 15 residues. Written as DNA, the CDR3 is TGTGCCAGCAGCCCGGAACGTGGGTTTGAGGAGACCCAGTACTTC. It translates to CASSPERGFEETQYF. The full variable domain, rest sourced from reference TRBV5-6 and TRBJ2-5, is DAGVTQSPTHLIKTRGQQVTLRCSPKSGHDTVSWYQQALGQGPQFIFQYYEEEERQRGNFPDRFSGHQFPNYSSELNVNALLLGDSALYLCASSPERGFEETQYFGPGTRLLVL.

This clonotype came up many times. V and J are TRBV7-2 and TRBJ2-1; a weak D match, TRBD2 (6 bases). Germline loops: CDR1 SGHTA, CDR2 FQGNSA. Trimming removed 4 bases from V and 4 bases from J, with 11 bases in between. There are 14 residues in the CDR3. The CDR3 sequence is CASSSPGLYNEQFF. The CDR3 DNA follows: TGTGCCAGCAGCTCGCCGGGACTTTACAATGAGCAGTTCTTC.

The CDR3 DNA follows: TGCAGCGTTGGCTTTATGGCACTAGCGGGGGGAGAGACCCAGTACTTC. Its protein is CSVGFMALAGGETQYF. The chain links TRBV29-1 to TRBJ2-5, with TRBD2 identical over 12 bases. The CDR3 covers 16 residues. The trim removed 4 bases at V and 4 bases at J, leaving 10 bases unmatched. Germline V gene sequence: CDR1 SQVTM, CDR2 ANQGSEA.

This sequence joins TRBV4-2 and TRBJ2-4; TRBD1 matches 9 bases. With 3 bases clipped from V and 7 bases from J, the junction kept 4 bases outside the gene matches. This CDR3 has 14 residues. The germline V gene encodes CDR1 LGHNA and CDR2 YNFKEQ. The CDR3 DNA sequence: TGTGCCAGCAGCCATCCCGGGACAGGGAACATTCAGTACTTC. Translation gives CASSHPGTGNIQYF.